One sample yielded the 27 T cell receptor beta chains listed below, sequenced in a study of regulatory T cells in long-lasting Graves disease (dated by TCRdb to the early 2020s). Library method: multiplex PCR. The instrument given in TCRdb is Illumina HiSeq 4000. To build TCR beta libraries, CDR3 regions were amplified by Arm-PCR using iRepertoire HTBI primers. TCRdb reprocessing: public reads trimmed at Q25 with fastp, clones called with MiXCR, in-frame beta chains kept. Records with the same CDR3 protein are collapsed into one entry carrying the most frequent genes and DNA. Present in this sample are 250,000 or so distinct CDR3 sequences, around 20% of which were seen just once. The ten largest make up about 15% of the sample. The time point label, as the study defines it: newly diagnosed GD, antithyroid drugs for less than 3 months. For both TCR sequencing and RNA sequencing, RNA was extracted from PBMCs using TRIzol.

Here the sequenced sample was peripheral blood mononuclear cells (PBMCs), taken at new diagnosis, from a patient treated with antithyroid drugs. The receptors derive from a female donor with Graves disease.

Note on this clonotype: A single base is all that separates this from a far larger clone, so a read error is likely. V gene TRBV12-3 or TRBV12-4 combines with J gene TRBJ2-1; no clear D. This CDR3 has 12 residues. Trimming removed 5 bases at V and 13 bases at J, with 15 bases between. The CDR3 loop reads CASSGTEETQFF. The CDR3 nucleotides read TGTGCCAGCAGTGGTACAGAAGAGACCCAGTTCTTC.

Turning to this clonotype: Given a far larger clone just one base away, this is likely a sequencing read error. The CDR3 ends on some other residue instead of the conserved phenylalanine or tryptophan, so this is likely a read error. The V call is TRBV7-9, the J call TRBJ2-7; the match to TRBD2 covers 11 bases. The CDR3 spans 16 residues. Losses at the gene ends were 1 base for V and 4 bases for J; bases not matched to a gene: 6. Germline assignment: CDR1 SEHNR and CDR2 FQNEAQ (reference sequence). The CDR3, as DNA: TGTGCCAGCAGCTTAGAGGGAACTAGCGGGGGTTACGAGCAGTACCTC. Its protein product is CASSLEGTSGGYEQYL.

This clonotype was counted at least ten times. This chain joins TRBV9 and TRBJ1-1; D is unresolved. Germline CDR1 reads SGDLS; CDR2 reads YYNGEE. The V end lost 3 bases, the J end lost 5 bases, and 14 bases lay between the germline ends. The CDR3 length is 14 residues. CDR3 sequence: CASSADPRRTEAFF. CDR3 nucleotides: TGTGCCAGCAGCGCTGATCCCAGGCGGACTGAAGCTTTCTTT.

This clonotype appeared many times. The V call is TRBV20-1, the J call TRBJ2-5; 9 bases align to TRBD1. V lost 1 base, J lost 5 bases, and 5 bases stayed unmatched. The CDR3 runs 14 residues. Germline CDR1 DFQATT, CDR2 SNEGSKA (reference sequence). The CDR3 loop reads CSARGTGVGETQYF. The CDR3 DNA reads as TGCAGTGCTAGAGGGACAGGGGTTGGGGAGACCCAGTACTTC.

V and J are TRBV7-2 and TRBJ2-3, with unresolved D. In germline, CDR1 is SGHTA, CDR2 FQGNSA. This CDR3 contains 14 residues. V was trimmed by 5 bases and J by 2 bases, leaving 11 bases between them. CDR3 DNA sequence: TGTGCCAGCAGCCCTGCACGGGTCACAGATACGCAGTATTTT. Its translation is CASSPARVTDTQYF.

This clonotype was counted at least ten times. This sequence joins TRBV28 and TRBJ2-3; the match to TRBD1 covers 8 bases. This CDR3 region has 14 residues. The V gene end was trimmed by 3 bases and the J gene end by 4 bases; junction bases not matched to a gene: 3. CDR1 MDHEN and CDR2 SYDVKM come from the germline V gene. The DNA for the CDR3 is TGTGCCAGCAGTTTCGACAGGGGCGCAGATACGCAGTATTTT. It encodes CASSFDRGADTQYF.

Ten or more counts support this clonotype. The gene calls are TRBV19 and TRBJ1-4, with D perhaps TRBD1 (5 bases). This CDR3 is built from 13 residues. The germline V gene encodes CDR1 LNHDA and CDR2 SQIVND (reference sequence). The V end lost 6 bases, the J end lost 4 bases, and 9 bases lay between the germline ends. DNA of the CDR3: TGTGCCAGTAGGTTCCAGGGTAATGAAAAACTGTTTTTT. It yields the protein CASRFQGNEKLFF.

This clonotype was seen ten or more times. CDR3 sequence reads: CASSLEWRHSGNTIYF. The CDR3 bases are TGCGCCAGCAGCTTGGAGTGGCGACACTCTGGAAACACCATATATTTT. The genes are TRBV5-1 and TRBJ1-3, with D uncertain. Germline CDR1 and CDR2: SGHRS and YFSETQ. This CDR3 region has 16 residues. Trimming removed 0 bases from V and 0 bases from J, with 10 bases in between.

In its sample, this clonotype was seen many times. The CDR3: CASSRTGELFF. The CDR3 DNA follows: TGTGCCAGCAGCAGGACCGGGGAGCTGTTTTTT. V usage is TRBV5-6 and J usage is TRBJ2-2, with unresolved D. Trimming shortened V by 4 bases and J by 5 bases, and 3 bases separated the two germline ends. The germline V gene has CDR1 SGHDT and CDR2 YYEEEE. The length of the CDR3 is 11 residues.

The chain has TRBV11-2 and TRBJ2-5; the D is unclear. This CDR3 has 15 amino acids. Trimming pared 1 base from V and 5 bases from J, leaving 14 bases between. The germline CDR1 and CDR2 sequences are SGHAT and FQNNGV. The CDR3 DNA reads TGTGCCAGCAGCTTAGCGAACCTGGTTTTTGAGACCCAGTACTTC. Protein: CASSLANLVFETQYF. Using reference TRBV11-2 and TRBJ2-5 for the parts outside the CDR3, the full variable domain is EAGVAQSPRYKIIEKRQSVAFWCNPISGHATLYWYQQILGQGPKLLIQFQNNGVVDDSQLPKDRFSAERLKGVDSTLKIQPAKLEDSAVYLCASSLANLVFETQYFGPGTRLLVL.

Note on this clonotype: A much larger clone differs from this one at a single base, so this may be a read error. This chain joins TRBV11-3 and TRBJ2-1; tentative D call: TRBD2 (5 bases). Germline V gives CDR1 SGHNT, CDR2 YENEEA. CDR3 size: 17 residues. CDR3 loop: CASSPRTGISSYNGQFF. The CDR3 DNA sequence: TGTGCCAGCAGCCCTAGGACGGGGATAAGCTCCTACAATGGGCAGTTCTTC.

This clonotype has a count of ten or more. The chain couples TRBV12-3 or TRBV12-4 to TRBJ2-1, with 14 positions matching TRBD2. Unmatched junction bases numbered 5, after V lost 5 bases and J lost 8 bases. The CDR3 sequence is 15 residues long. The CDR3 bases are TGTGCCAGCAGTATAGGACTAGCGGGAGGTTATGAGCAGTTCTTC. Its translation is CASSIGLAGGYEQFF.

The sample holds many counts of this clonotype. This chain joins TRBV4-3 and TRBJ1-2; D remains ambiguous. The CDR3 has 15 residues. Trimming stripped 0 bases from V and 7 bases from J, with 15 bases between. In germline, CDR1 is LGHNA, CDR2 YSLEER. The CDR3 spells CASSQDMNGAGGYTF. The DNA for the CDR3 is TGCGCCAGCAGCCAAGATATGAACGGCGCAGGTGGCTACACCTTC.

For this clonotype: The junction differs from germline at one of its ends, possibly a read error. The chain's CDR3 is CASSYTTGGTEDFF. In nucleotides, the CDR3 is TGTGCCAGCAGTTACACTACAGGGGGAACTGAAGATTTCTTT. This chain uses TRBV2 with TRBJ1-1; 8 nucleotides match TRBD1. There are 14 residues in the CDR3. CDR1 is SNHLY and CDR2 is FYNNEI in the germline V gene.

This clonotype was observed a few times. A much larger clone lies one base from this, so it may be a read error. The chain couples TRBV12-3 or TRBV12-4 to TRBJ1-1; TRBD1 matches 7 bases. The CDR3 runs 13 residues. The V gene end was trimmed by 8 bases and the J gene end by 3 bases; junction bases not matched to a gene: 6. The CDR3 DNA is TGTGCCAGCGGTCCAGGGGGATACACTGAAGCTTTCTTT. This encodes CASGPGGYTEAFF.

In this sample, this clonotype turned up many times. The CDR3 DNA is TGTGCCAGCAGTTTTTTTCGTCGCGCGGATACGCAGTATTTT. Translating gives CASSFFRRADTQYF. V gene TRBV12-3 or TRBV12-4 combines with J gene TRBJ2-3; the D is unclear. The CDR3 length is 14 residues. The V end was cut by 3 bases, the J end by 6 bases, with 13 bases between.

In its sample, this clonotype was seen many times. V and J are TRBV29-1 and TRBJ2-7; the match to TRBD1 covers 11 bases. This CDR3 comprises 14 residues. After removal of 8 bases from V and 4 bases from J, the junction contained 10 bases not matched to a gene. Germline CDR1 reads SQVTM; CDR2 reads ANQGSEA. As DNA, the CDR3 is TGCAGCAACCGGACAGGGGGCGCTGAATACGAGCAGTACTTC. This sequence encodes CSNRTGGAEYEQYF.

The V and J genes are TRBV9 and TRBJ2-2; 7 positions match TRBD2. The junction had 11 bases not matched to a gene; V was cut back by 4 bases and J by 2 bases. This CDR3 is built from 17 residues. In germline, CDR1 is SGDLS, CDR2 YYNGEE. The CDR3 DNA is TGTGCCAGCAGCTTCCGCCCCGGGACTATCAACACCGGGGAGCTGTTTTTT. It specifies CASSFRPGTINTGELFF.

In the case of this clonotype: Only one base separates this from a far larger clonotype, so it likely reflects a read error. The chain links TRBV7-2 to TRBJ2-5; tentatively, D is TRBD1 or TRBD2 (6 bases each). The CDR3 extends over 14 amino acids. V was cut by 3 bases and J by 11 bases, with 19 bases left in between. Germline V gives CDR1 SGHTA, CDR2 FQGNSA. The CDR3 sequence: CASSLGGAYNEQYF. CDR3 bases: TGTGCCAGCAGCTTGGGGGGCGCCTACAATGAGCAGTACTTC.

This clonotype was seen at least ten times. The chain uses TRBV5-1 and TRBJ2-1, with TRBD2 as a possible D gene (6 bases). The germline V and J ends were trimmed by 0 bases and 4 bases, with 11 bases remaining between them. The germline V gene has CDR1 SGHRS and CDR2 YFSETQ. The CDR3 totals 15 residues. The CDR3 region has the DNA TGCGCCAGCAGCTTGGCCGGCGGGATGTACAATGAGCAGTTCTTC. Translation: CASSLAGGMYNEQFF.

This clonotype has ten or more counts. The rearrangement links TRBV11-3 to TRBJ2-5; TRBD2 might be the D (6 bases). From germline, CDR1 is SGHNT and CDR2 YENEEA. This CDR3 spans 14 amino acids. Trimming took 4 bases from V and 2 from J, leaving 11 bases between them. The CDR3 loop reads CASSWGTAQETQYF. CDR3 in DNA: TGTGCCAGCAGCTGGGGGACTGCACAAGAGACCCAGTACTTC.

This clonotype was recorded many times. The rearrangement joins TRBV3-1 to TRBJ2-7, with TRBD2 as a possible D gene (5 bases). The CDR3 is made up of 13 amino acids. CDR1 and CDR2 from the germline V gene are LGHDT and YNNKEL (reference sequence). The ends were cut back, 1 base at V and 4 bases at J, with 8 bases in the middle. CDR3 amino acids: CASSQGRPYEQYF. CDR3 nucleotide sequence: TGTGCCAGCAGCCAAGGGAGGCCGTACGAGCAGTACTTC.

The chain recombines TRBV6-1 with TRBJ1-1, with D hard to call. Germline V lookup: CDR1 MNHNS, CDR2 SASEGT. The CDR3 loop spans 13 amino acids. Trimming took 4 bases from V and 1 from J, leaving 7 bases between them. The CDR3 reads CASSVEPNTEAFF. The CDR3 DNA follows: TGTGCCAGCAGTGTAGAGCCGAACACTGAAGCTTTCTTT.

This clonotype was counted at least ten times. The genes are TRBV13 and TRBJ2-7, with a tentative D call TRBD1 (6 bases). With 5 bases removed from V and 3 bases from J, the gap between germline ends came to 14 bases. Germline lookup yields CDR1 PRHDT and CDR2 FYEKMQ (reference sequence). The CDR3 consists of 14 residues. The CDR3 nucleotides read TGTGCCAGCAGCCTCCCGGACAGAAACTACGAGCAGTACTTC. This encodes CASSLPDRNYEQYF.

This clonotype was seen more than once but under ten times. The V gene is TRBV19, the J gene TRBJ2-7, with D perhaps TRBD1 or TRBD2 (6 bases each). The CDR3 is 16 residues long. V lost 3 bases to trimming and J lost 6 bases, with 21 bases between them. Germline CDR1 and CDR2: LNHDA and SQIVND (reference sequence). CDR3 amino acids: CASSMRGAGLVGEQYF. CDR3 bases: TGTGCCAGTAGTATGAGGGGGGCTGGACTGGTTGGCGAGCAGTACTTC.

This clonotype showed up just a few times. The V and J genes are TRBV6-2 or TRBV6-3 and TRBJ2-7; 10 nucleotides agree with TRBD2. The CDR3 is made up of 17 amino acids. V trimming: 2 bases; J trimming: 0 bases; junction bases outside the gene matches: 7. Looked up from germline, CDR1 is MNHEY and CDR2 is SVGEGT. CDR3 protein: CASSYMRLAGASYEQYF. The DNA for the CDR3 is TGTGCCAGCAGTTACATGCGGCTAGCGGGAGCCTCCTACGAGCAGTACTTC.

This clonotype occurred many times. The chain carries TRBV7-2 and TRBJ2-4; perhaps TRBD1 as D (6 bases). V lost 5 bases and J 1 base, leaving 12 bases between the germline ends. CDR1 SGHTA and CDR2 FQGNSA come from the germline V gene. This CDR3 spans 15 amino acids. In DNA, the CDR3 is TGTGCCAGCAGCGAAACAGGGTCTGCCAAAAACATTCAGTACTTC. Its protein is CASSETGSAKNIQYF.